These T cell receptor beta chains were read from a single sample in a study of response to subunit inactivated influenza vaccine. Each CDR3 protein is one row after TCRdb ran MiXCR on the RT-PCR reads. The table lists about 700,000 distinct CDR3 sequences, around 13% of them singletons. Here the sequenced sample was PBMCs from blood, taken about 14 days before vaccination. These receptors all come from a man in his fifties who received an inactivated influenza vaccine. Each CDR3 is given with its conserved first and last residue. D genes are given only for firm matches. Some rows have no size entry. The others give once, few or many, or a class for an expanded clone.

D | J | V | size | DNA | CDR3
. | TRBJ1-2 | TRBV18 | few | TGTGCCAGCTCACCAGACAGGCAAAACTATGGCTACACCTTC | CASSPDRQNYGYTF
. | TRBJ2-5 | TRBV20-1 | few | TGCAGTGCTGGTTTAGAGGGTTGGGAGACCCAGTACTTC | CSAGLEGWETQYF
. | TRBJ1-1 | TRBV6-1 | many | TGTGCCAGCACTCAGGACAGAACCAACACTGAAGCTTTCTTT | CASTQDRTNTEAFF
. | TRBJ2-7 | TRBV9 | . | TGTGCCAGCAGCGTAGCGGGAGCGTCCTACGAGCAGTACTTC | CASSVAGASYEQYF
TRBD1 | TRBJ2-5 | TRBV4-3 | once | TGCGCCAGCAGAGTCGACAGGGAATCTCCAGATTGGTACTTC | CASRVDRESPDWYF
TRBD2 | TRBJ2-6 | TRBV7-8 | . | TGTGCCAGCAGCTTAGGGATTGCGGGAGGCTACTCTGGGGCCAACGTCCTGACTTTC | CASSLGIAGGYSGANVLTF
. | TRBJ2-1 | TRBV18 | many | TGTGCCAGCTCCACGGGCGGGACAGTCTACAATGAGCAGTTCTTC | CASSTGGTVYNEQFF
. | TRBJ2-1 | TRBV11-1 | . | TGTGCCAGCAGCCCAAGATTCACGACAGGCTACAATGAGCAGTTCTTC | CASSPRFTTGYNEQFF
TRBD1 | TRBJ1-2 | TRBV4-1 | few | TGCGCCAGCAGCCTCCAGCAGGGCAGGGGGAACTATGGCTACACCTTC | CASSLQQGRGNYGYTF
TRBD1 | TRBJ1-2 | TRBV29-1 | . | TGCAGCGTGATACCGACAGGGGGCAGGGGCTACACCTTC | CSVIPTGGRGYTF
TRBD1 | TRBJ1-2 | TRBV4-1 | many | TGCGCCAGCAGCCAGGGGGACAGGGCCTACTATGGCTACACCTTC | CASSQGDRAYYGYTF
TRBD2 | TRBJ2-7 | TRBV12-3/TRBV12-4 | . | TGTGCCAGCAGCAAGACTAGCGGGGTCCAATTTTTCTACGAGCAGTACTTC | CASSKTSGVQFFYEQYF
TRBD2 | TRBJ2-2 | TRBV4-2 | . | TGTGCCAGCAGCCACGGCGGGGGTGGCACCGGGGAGCTGTTTTTT | CASSHGGGGTGELFF
. | TRBJ1-2 | TRBV7-2 | . | TGTGCCAGCAGCTCGAGCAACAGGGCTGGCTACACCTTC | CASSSSNRAGYTF
. | TRBJ2-5 | TRBV20-1 | once | TGCAGTGCTAGAGATCCCCAAGGGGCCCAAGAGACCCAGTACTTC | CSARDPQGAQETQYF
. | TRBJ1-5 | TRBV24-1 | few | TGTGCCACCAGTGACTACAGGGTTGGACAGCCCCAGCATTTT | CATSDYRVGQPQHF
. | TRBJ2-1 | TRBV28 | few | TGTGCCAGCATGCCCGCCGGCAGGGATGAGCAGTTCTTC | CASMPAGRDEQFF
. | TRBJ2-7 | TRBV6-5 | few | TGTGCCAGCAGTTACTCCTCCCGGGCGGGTATTACCTACGAGCAGTACTTC | CASSYSSRAGITYEQYF
. | TRBJ2-3 | TRBV27 | . | TGTGCCAGCAGTTTATCGACCCAGGGCACAGATACGCAGTATTTT | CASSLSTQGTDTQYF
TRBD2 | TRBJ2-1 | TRBV6-5 | many | TGTGCCAGCAGTTACTCAAGGTTAGCGGGGGGGCCGGAGCAGTTCTTC | CASSYSRLAGGPEQFF
TRBD2 | TRBJ2-5 | TRBV20-1 | . | TGCAGTGCTAAACTAGCGGGGATCCAAGAGACCCAGTACTTC | CSAKLAGIQETQYF
. | TRBJ2-2 | TRBV5-1 | . | TGCGCCAGCAGCACGTCCCAGGAGAACACCGGGGAGCTGTTTTTT | CASSTSQENTGELFF
TRBD2 | TRBJ2-1 | TRBV20-1 | . | TGCTGTGCTAGAGGAATTTTGGCTAGCGGAGGCGCTAATGAGCAGTTCTTC | CCARGILASGGANEQFF
. | TRBJ2-5 | TRBV4-3 | . | TGCGCCAGCAGCCAGGACCACAGGGCCGGAGAGACCCAGTACTTC | CASSQDHRAGETQYF